This T cell receptor (beta chain) was documented in a study of blood T cells in healthy people across ages. Study outcomes and limitations: Naive CD4+ cell counts and diversity both ran higher in long-lived than in aged donors.

Through a sample-barcoded 5' primer and a J-beta primer mix, a second PCR was run for roughly 6 to 12 cycles. No fewer than 3 million CDR3-containing paired-end reads came from each sample. Each CDR3 protein gets one entry after TCRdb re-called the 5' RACE reads with MiXCR. The sample includes about 1.4 million distinct CDR3 sequences, around 59% of them seen just once. Each sample yielded at least 6.5 million isolated PBMCs. This clonotype was seen only a few times. Its antigen is not identified. Germline-derived CDR1 and CDR2 are SNHLY and FYNNEI. This CDR3 region has 13 residues. Trimming cost V 6 bases and J 4 bases, with 12 bases left between them.

J is TRBJ1-2 and V is TRBV2; no firm D call. The source of this sequence is a man aged 18 to 35 in good health. Material for sequencing was blood. The CDR3 loop reads CASRVGIGYGYTF. The CDR3 nucleotides are TGTGCCAGCAGAGTGGGGATTGGCTATGGCTACACCTTC.